The clone carrying this T cell receptor beta chain was counted at least ten times. As yet, its antigen is unknown. The record originates from a study of T-cell reconstitution after alpha-beta-depleted transplantation in children. Study-level results: The authors attributed T-cell counts and diversity one year after transplant mostly to newly produced T cells.

Unique molecular identifiers were incorporated into the prepared TCRbeta library. TCRdb reprocessed the PCR reads via MiXCR and lists one record per CDR3 protein. The sample records around 300,000 distinct CDR3 sequences, 6.5% to 9% being singletons. This TCR came from a female patient aged 2 to 10 who had a stem cell transplant for Fanconi anemia, so the T cells may come from the graft donor. The source material was peripheral blood, sampled 360 days after TCRalphabeta/CD19-depleted stem cell transplant.

CDR3 bases: TGTGCCAGCAGCTTAGTCTTAAGTGCAGGGTACACTGAAGCTTTCTTT. Translation: CASSLVLSAGYTEAFF. This rearrangement joins TRBV7-2 to TRBJ1-1, with D perhaps matching TRBD1 (5 bases). Germline CDR1 SGHTA, CDR2 FQGNSA. V was shortened by 1 base and J by 3 bases, with 15 bases between the two germline ends. CDR3 length equals 16 residues.